Shown below are 21 T cell receptor beta chains from a single sample sequenced in a study of cytomegalovirus exposure and HLA in healthy donors. Vbeta (60) and Jbeta (13) primers were used in the PCR. Using immunoSEQ multiplex PCR, the repertoire was profiled, and TCRdb retains in-frame clones only, with some absent. The sample comprises 100,000 to 150,000 clones, around 70% of which are singletons, and roughly 7% rests with the top ten. Input material: PBMCs. The receptors here all came from a male donor in good health and CMV-seronegative.

In DNA form, the CDR3 reads TGTGCCAGCAGTGGGCGGGACAGAGTTTACACAGATACGCAGTATTTT. Its translation is CASSGRDRVYTDTQYF. The J gene is TRBJ2-3, the V gene TRBV25-1; possibly TRBD1 for D (7 bases). CDR3 size: 16 residues. The V end lost 4 bases, the J end lost 2 bases, and 16 bases lay between the germline ends. Germline V CDR1 and CDR2: MGHDK, SYGVNS.

This rearrangement joins TRBV28 to TRBJ2-5, with 10 bases matching TRBD1. The DNA matches TRBJ2-7 better at its end, which makes the J call doubtful. The V gene's germline CDR1 is MDHEN and CDR2 SYDVKM. The CDR3 contains 14 residues. CDR3 in DNA: TGTGCCAGCACCATCGACAGGGGGCTCTTCGAGCAGTACTTC. Amino acid sequence: CASTIDRGLFEQYF.

The chain is built from TRBV11-1 and TRBJ2-7, with 10 bases lining up with TRBD1. The CDR3 has 15 amino acids. Unmatched junction bases numbered 9, after V lost 5 bases and J lost 5 bases. Germline assignment: CDR1 SGHAT and CDR2 FQDESV (reference sequence). The CDR3 DNA reads as TGTGCCAGCAGCCCCCTGGGGACAGGGGTCCACGAGCAGTACTTC. Residues: CASSPLGTGVHEQYF. The full variable domain, in which reference TRBV11-1 and TRBJ2-7 provide the parts outside the CDR3, is EAEVAQSPRYKITEKSQAVAFWCDPISGHATLYWYRQILGQGPELLVQFQDESVVDDSQLPKDRFSAERLKGVDSTLKIQPAELGDSAMYLCASSPLGTGVHEQYFGPGTRLTVT.

This rearrangement joins TRBV7-8 to TRBJ2-5, with 7 bases lining up with TRBD1. CDR1 and CDR2 from the germline V gene are SGHVS and FQNEAQ. Trimming removed 3 bases from V and 1 base from J; junction bases left unmatched: 8. CDR3 length: 16 amino acids. CDR3 region: CASSLFGTAIQETQYF. The CDR3 region has the DNA TGTGCCAGCAGCTTGTTCGGGACAGCCATCCAAGAGACCCAGTACTTC.

V is TRBV2 and J is TRBJ1-2; possible D gene TRBD1, 6 bases. The CDR3 contains 13 residues. In germline, CDR1 is SNHLY, CDR2 FYNNEI. Trimming took off 5 bases at V and 6 bases at J, with 13 bases between the two ends. CDR3 sequence: CASSSTGLNGYTF. The CDR3 DNA reads TGTGCCAGCAGTTCAACAGGGTTGAATGGCTACACCTTC.

This clone was found a few times. The rearrangement uses TRBV5-4 and TRBJ2-3; TRBD1 might be the D (6 bases). The V gene's germline CDR1 is SGHNT and CDR2 YYREEE (reference sequence). The CDR3 consists of 15 residues. Trimming took off 4 bases at V and 0 bases at J, with 12 bases between the two ends. CDR3 sequence reads: CASSPLGQSTDTQYF. CDR3 sequence (DNA): TGTGCCAGCAGCCCTTTAGGACAGAGCACAGATACGCAGTATTTT.

Only a few counts were recorded for this clone. The chain links TRBV30 to TRBJ2-1, with a tentative D call TRBD1 (6 bases). Trimming took off 1 base at V and 0 bases at J, with 19 bases between the two ends. Germline V gives CDR1 GTSNPN, CDR2 SVGIG (reference sequence). The CDR3 runs to 18 residues. Here the CDR3 reads CAWSAIRGGRGSYNEQFF. The CDR3 DNA is TGTGCCTGGAGTGCCATCCGCGGCGGCAGGGGCTCCTACAATGAGCAGTTCTTC. Full variable domain (missing parts from reference TRBV30 and TRBJ2-1): SQTIHQWPATLVQPVGSPLSLECTVEGTSNPNLYWYRQAAGRGLQLLFYSVGIGQISSEVPQNLSASRPQDRQFILSSKKLLLSDSGFYLCAWSAIRGGRGSYNEQFFGPGTRLTVL.

The V call is TRBV7-9, the J call TRBJ2-1; 7 nucleotides agree with TRBD1. This CDR3 contains 17 residues. Germline CDR1 and CDR2: SEHNR and FQNEAQ (reference sequence). Trimming cost V 3 bases and J 8 bases; bases outside gene matches: 16. The chain's CDR3 is CASSFPQGKGYTDEQFF. In nucleotides, the CDR3 is TGTGCCAGCAGCTTCCCACAGGGGAAGGGCTATACCGATGAGCAGTTCTTC.

This chain links TRBV7-6 with TRBJ2-4; perhaps TRBD1 as D (6 bases). CDR3 length equals 17 residues. Germline-derived CDR1 and CDR2 are SGHVS and FNYEAQ. V was shortened by 2 bases and J by 0 bases, with 14 bases between the two germline ends. The DNA for the CDR3 is TGTGCCAGCAGCTTACCTTGGACAGCCGTAGCCAAAAACATTCAGTACTTC. It yields the protein CASSLPWTAVAKNIQYF.

Comments on this clone: The junction differs from germline at one of its ends, possibly a read error. V gene TRBV18 combines with J gene TRBJ2-6, with D perhaps matching TRBD1 (5 bases). The CDR3 runs 19 residues. CDR1 and CDR2 from the germline V gene are KGHSH and LQKENI. The CDR3 is CASSPPGRILPSGANGLTF. The CDR3 DNA reads TGTGCCAGCTCACCCCCTGGACGGATTCTCCCCTCTGGGGCCAACGGCCTGACTTTC.

The chain employs TRBV15 and TRBJ1-4; possibly TRBD1 for D (6 bases). Germline CDR1 and CDR2: LNHNV and YYDKDF (reference sequence). This CDR3 is 14 amino acids long. V lost 9 bases and J 3 bases, leaving 14 bases between the germline ends. The CDR3 reads CATKLTGANEKLFF. The CDR3 nucleotides are TGTGCCACTAAACTGACAGGAGCTAATGAAAAACTGTTTTTT. Full variable domain (outside the CDR3, taken from reference TRBV15 and TRBJ1-4): DAMVIQNPRYQVTQFGKPVTLSCSQTLNHNVMYWYQQKSSQAPKLLFHYYDKDFNNEADTPDNFQSRRPNTSFCFLDIRSPGLGDTAMYLCATKLTGANEKLFFGSGTQLSVL.

This clone was seen only a few times. This rearrangement joins TRBV23-1 to TRBJ1-1; D ambiguous. TRBV23-1 qualifies as an ORF whose function is uncertain. This CDR3 region has 13 residues. Trimming stripped 2 bases from V and 2 bases from J, with 6 bases between. The CDR3 DNA reads TGCGCCAGCAGTCAAGTCAGAAACACTGAAGCTTTCTTT. It specifies CASSQVRNTEAFF.

The gene calls are TRBV10-3 and TRBJ1-1; D is undetermined. Germline lookup yields CDR1 ENHRY and CDR2 SYGVKD. Trimming took off 1 base at V and 1 base at J, with 10 bases between the two ends. The length of the CDR3 is 15 residues. The CDR3 loop reads CAISEYLETNTEAFF. The DNA of the CDR3 is TGTGCCATCAGTGAGTACCTGGAGACGAACACTGAAGCTTTCTTT.

The V gene is TRBV27, the J gene TRBJ2-7, with 10 bases that match TRBD1. In germline, CDR1 is MNHEY, CDR2 SMNVEV (reference sequence). V trimming: 6 bases; J trimming: 4 bases; junction bases outside the gene matches: 6. The CDR3 covers 14 residues. The chain's CDR3 is CASRGQGFLYEQYF. The CDR3 region has the DNA TGTGCCAGCAGGGGACAGGGGTTTCTTTACGAGCAGTACTTC.

The sample holds one count of this clone. The chain couples TRBV2 to TRBJ1-2, with D maybe TRBD1 (5 bases). This CDR3 comprises 11 residues. Germline lookup yields CDR1 SNHLY and CDR2 FYNNEI. Trimming shortened V by 7 bases and J by 8 bases, and 11 bases separated the two germline ends. The CDR3 sequence is CASTRTSGYTF. Written as DNA, the CDR3 is TGTGCCAGCACTAGGACAAGCGGCTACACCTTC.

The chain employs TRBV28 and TRBJ2-7; the D gene is possibly TRBD2 (6 bases). CDR1 MDHEN and CDR2 SYDVKM come from the germline V gene. CDR3 size: 14 residues. The germline V and J ends were trimmed by 7 bases and 2 bases, with 15 bases remaining between them. The CDR3 is CASKSSVKPYEQYF. CDR3 DNA sequence: TGTGCCAGCAAGTCTAGCGTGAAGCCCTACGAGCAGTACTTC.

This clone was seen only once. V is TRBV19 and J is TRBJ1-5, with a possible D match to TRBD1 (6 bases). Germline loops: CDR1 LNHDA, CDR2 SQIVND (reference sequence). V lost 7 bases and J 7 bases, leaving 14 bases between the germline ends. CDR3 length equals 13 residues. Here the CDR3 reads CASKGEGRQPQHF. DNA of the CDR3: TGTGCCAGTAAGGGGGAGGGAAGGCAGCCCCAGCATTTT.

CDR3 in amino acids: CASSAELRDRGHGYGYTF. CDR3 bases: TGTGCCAGCAGCGCCGAACTCCGGGACAGGGGGCACGGCTATGGCTACACCTTC. The chain recombines TRBV9 with TRBJ1-2; TRBD1 agrees at 12 bases. Unmatched junction bases numbered 13, after V lost 3 bases and J lost 4 bases. This CDR3 is built from 18 residues. Germline V CDR1 and CDR2: SGDLS, YYNGEE.

This clone has a single count. V gene TRBV19 combines with J gene TRBJ2-7; no firm D call. Germline V CDR1 and CDR2: LNHDA, SQIVND (reference sequence). This CDR3 spans 13 amino acids. The V gene lost 6 bases and the J gene lost 3 bases, with 12 bases spanning the gap. The CDR3 DNA follows: TGTGCCAGTAGCTTCGGTGCCAACTACGAGCAGTACTTC. Translated, it gives CASSFGANYEQYF.

This chain connects TRBV27 to TRBJ1-1; D possibly corresponds to TRBD1 (5 bases). CDR3 length equals 13 residues. V was trimmed by 5 bases and J by 3 bases, leaving 10 bases between them. CDR1 is MNHEY, CDR2 SMNVEV, per germline (reference sequence). CDR3 in DNA: TGTGCCAGCAGTAACAGGCGAGACACTGAAGCTTTCTTT. Residues: CASSNRRDTEAFF.

The V and J genes are TRBV7-9 and TRBJ2-7; TRBD2 agrees at 10 bases. The CDR3 loop spans 15 amino acids. Unmatched junction bases numbered 3, after V lost 1 base and J lost 3 bases. Germline CDR1 is SEHNR and CDR2 is FQNEAQ (reference sequence). CDR3 nucleotides: TGTGCCAGCAGCTTAGTGGCTAGCGGGGGCTACGAGCAGTACTTC. Encoded protein: CASSLVASGGYEQYF.